These T cell receptor beta chains were read from a single sample in a study of blood T cell repertoires in COVID-19. TCRdb's copy holds only in-frame clones and misses some; the assay was immunoSEQ multiplex PCR. The profile shows under 300,000 clones, 75% to 90% of them singletons. The sequencing input was peripheral blood. These receptors were obtained from a woman in her seventies with acute or convalescent COVID-19. The CDR3 runs from the conserved cysteine through the conserved F or W. Each record gives: V gene, J gene, CDR3 protein.

V gene: TRBV6-6
J gene: TRBJ1-3
CDR3 protein: CASSYWTGAGNTIYF

V gene: TRBV2
J gene: TRBJ2-7
CDR3 protein: CASKALAGTEQYF

V gene: TRBV5-4
J gene: TRBJ1-5
CDR3 protein: CASSSGQQGPQHF

V gene: TRBV3-1/TRBV3-2
J gene: TRBJ2-5
CDR3 protein: CASGLAGRETQYF

V gene: TRBV14
J gene: TRBJ1-2
CDR3 protein: CASSQNYGDGYTF

V gene: TRBV5-1
J gene: TRBJ2-2
CDR3 protein: CASSAARNTGELFF

V gene: TRBV27
J gene: TRBJ1-5
CDR3 protein: CASSKYSNQPQHF

V gene: TRBV6-1
J gene: TRBJ1-3
CDR3 protein: CASSERTRVGPLDSGNTIYF

V gene: TRBV20-1
J gene: TRBJ2-3
CDR3 protein: CSASIAGGLGGSTDTQYF

V gene: TRBV24-1
J gene: TRBJ2-7
CDR3 protein: CATSDFSGGPPYF

V gene: TRBV7-9
J gene: TRBJ1-1
CDR3 protein: CASSRDSGGAAEAFF

V gene: TRBV19
J gene: TRBJ1-2
CDR3 protein: CASTGGNGYTF

V gene: TRBV7-3
J gene: TRBJ2-1
CDR3 protein: CASSSPLAGGINEQFF

V gene: TRBV6-5
J gene: TRBJ2-3
CDR3 protein: CASSFDRGGVSDTQYF

V gene: TRBV19
J gene: TRBJ2-3
CDR3 protein: CASSGRTDTQYF

V gene: TRBV9
J gene: TRBJ1-5
CDR3 protein: CASSVGAQGNQPQHF

V gene: TRBV5-4
J gene: TRBJ2-5
CDR3 protein: CASSPSPSETQYF

V gene: TRBV5-1
J gene: TRBJ2-1
CDR3 protein: CASSAGVREQFF

V gene: TRBV9
J gene: TRBJ2-1
CDR3 protein: CASSLGNEQFF

V gene: TRBV5-1
J gene: TRBJ2-7
CDR3 protein: CASSLERLAGVSYEQYF

V gene: TRBV2
J gene: TRBJ2-1
CDR3 protein: CASMAGGYNEQFF

V gene: TRBV5-1
J gene: TRBJ2-7
CDR3 protein: CASSSGTSGGSEQYF

V gene: TRBV6-5
J gene: TRBJ1-5
CDR3 protein: CASREGSGNQPQHF

V gene: TRBV7-3
J gene: TRBJ1-1
CDR3 protein: CASGAARNTEAFF

V gene: TRBV5-4
J gene: TRBJ2-7
CDR3 protein: CASSPPGQYEQYF

V gene: TRBV5-4
J gene: TRBJ1-1
CDR3 protein: CASSLMGLRGGAFF

V gene: TRBV12-3/TRBV12-4
J gene: TRBJ2-7
CDR3 protein: CASSPPTLARYF

V gene: TRBV3-1/TRBV3-2
J gene: TRBJ1-4
CDR3 protein: CASTTGTGATNEKLFF

V gene: TRBV6-5
J gene: TRBJ2-5
CDR3 protein: CASTKAGSQETQYF

V gene: TRBV29-1
J gene: TRBJ1-1
CDR3 protein: CSVAVDRRFTEAFF

V gene: TRBV7-9
J gene: TRBJ1-1
CDR3 protein: CASSPQQGTEAFF

V gene: TRBV12-1
J gene: TRBJ2-7
CDR3 protein: CASSEPGTGHYEQYF

V gene: TRBV15
J gene: TRBJ1-2
CDR3 protein: CATSRDSYGYTF

V gene: TRBV18
J gene: TRBJ2-1
CDR3 protein: CASSQDWSIREQFF

V gene: TRBV3-1/TRBV3-2
J gene: TRBJ1-5
CDR3 protein: CASSQSYYSNQPQHF

V gene: TRBV4-1
J gene: TRBJ2-2
CDR3 protein: CASSQETGGRELFF

V gene: TRBV18
J gene: TRBJ1-2
CDR3 protein: CASSPEGLGYTF

V gene: TRBV6-5
J gene: TRBJ1-2
CDR3 protein: CASSSQGYYGYTF

V gene: TRBV7-9
J gene: TRBJ2-4
CDR3 protein: CASSLATGLAKNIQYF

V gene: TRBV6-1
J gene: TRBJ2-7
CDR3 protein: CASSEDGGGGQYF

V gene: TRBV7-9
J gene: TRBJ1-2
CDR3 protein: CASSLQGQGADYGYTF

V gene: TRBV10-3
J gene: TRBJ1-5
CDR3 protein: CAAAGADGSQHF

V gene: TRBV19
J gene: TRBJ2-3
CDR3 protein: CASTKLGGFATDTQYF

V gene: TRBV5-4
J gene: TRBJ1-5
CDR3 protein: CASSPSQAEDSNQPQHF

V gene: TRBV19
J gene: TRBJ2-1
CDR3 protein: CASSNKGLDVNEQFF

V gene: TRBV20-1
J gene: TRBJ1-2
CDR3 protein: CSGKGGDGYTF

V gene: TRBV6-5
J gene: TRBJ1-1
CDR3 protein: CASSPGGNTEAFF

V gene: TRBV6-1
J gene: TRBJ2-3
CDR3 protein: CASSEGRGGPPPSQYF

V gene: TRBV3-1/TRBV3-2
J gene: TRBJ1-2
CDR3 protein: CASSPPGQPYGYTF

V gene: TRBV7-2
J gene: TRBJ1-2
CDR3 protein: CASSWQIGGDYGYTF

V gene: TRBV7-2
J gene: TRBJ2-3
CDR3 protein: CASSLDGQSTDTQYF

V gene: TRBV3-1/TRBV3-2
J gene: TRBJ1-1
CDR3 protein: CASSPRVVGTEAFF

V gene: TRBV6-5
J gene: TRBJ1-6
CDR3 protein: CASSRRGREVLTLHF